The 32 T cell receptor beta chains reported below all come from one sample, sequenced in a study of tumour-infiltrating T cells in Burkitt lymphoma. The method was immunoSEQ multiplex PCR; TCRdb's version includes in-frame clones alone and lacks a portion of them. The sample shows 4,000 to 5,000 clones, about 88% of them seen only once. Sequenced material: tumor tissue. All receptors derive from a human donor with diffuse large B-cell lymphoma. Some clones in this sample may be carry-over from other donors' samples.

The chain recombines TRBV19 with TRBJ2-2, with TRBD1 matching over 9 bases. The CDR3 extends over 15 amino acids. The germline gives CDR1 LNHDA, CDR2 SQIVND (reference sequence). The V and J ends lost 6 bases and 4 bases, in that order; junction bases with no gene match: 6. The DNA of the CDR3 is TGTGCCAGTAGGGGACAGGGTGTGGGCACCGGGGAGCTGTTTTTT. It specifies CASRGQGVGTGELFF.

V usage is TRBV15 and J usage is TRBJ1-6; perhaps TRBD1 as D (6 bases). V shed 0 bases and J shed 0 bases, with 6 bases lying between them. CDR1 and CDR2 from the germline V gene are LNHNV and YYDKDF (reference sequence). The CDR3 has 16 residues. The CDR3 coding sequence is TGTGCCACCAGCAGAGAGACAGGCTCCTATAATTCACCCCTCCACTTT. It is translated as CATSRETGSYNSPLHF.

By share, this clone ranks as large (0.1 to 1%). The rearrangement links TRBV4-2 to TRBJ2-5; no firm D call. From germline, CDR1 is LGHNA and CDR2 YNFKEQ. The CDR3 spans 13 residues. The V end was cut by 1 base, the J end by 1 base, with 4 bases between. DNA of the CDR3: TGTGCCAGCAGCCAAGGACCCCAAGAGACCCAGTACTTC. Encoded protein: CASSQGPQETQYF.

CDR3 residues: CASSQGTYGYTF. CDR3 DNA: TGCGCCAGCAGCCAAGGCACATATGGCTACACCTTC. The rearrangement links TRBV4-1 to TRBJ1-2; D call uncertain. Trimming removed 1 base from V and 5 bases from J, with 5 bases in between. Germline V lookup: CDR1 MGHRA, CDR2 YSYEKL. The CDR3 runs 12 residues.

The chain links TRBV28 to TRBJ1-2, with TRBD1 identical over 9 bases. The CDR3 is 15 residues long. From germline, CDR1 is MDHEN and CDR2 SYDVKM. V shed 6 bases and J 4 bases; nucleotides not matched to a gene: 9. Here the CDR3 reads CASRPQGARSYGYTF. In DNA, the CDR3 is TGTGCCAGCAGACCACAGGGGGCGCGGAGCTATGGCTACACCTTC.

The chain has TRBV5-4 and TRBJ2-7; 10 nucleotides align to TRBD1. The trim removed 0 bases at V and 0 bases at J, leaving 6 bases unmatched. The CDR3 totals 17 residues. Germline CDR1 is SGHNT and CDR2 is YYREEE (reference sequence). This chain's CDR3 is CASSLAGQGLSSYEQYF. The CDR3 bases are TGTGCCAGCAGCTTGGCGGGACAGGGGCTCAGCTCCTACGAGCAGTACTTC.

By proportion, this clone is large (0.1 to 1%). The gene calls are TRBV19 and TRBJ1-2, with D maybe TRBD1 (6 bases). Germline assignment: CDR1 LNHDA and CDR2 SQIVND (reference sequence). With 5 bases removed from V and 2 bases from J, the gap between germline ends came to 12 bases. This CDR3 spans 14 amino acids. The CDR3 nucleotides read TGTGCCAGTAGTGCGACAGGAACAAACTATGGCTACACCTTC. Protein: CASSATGTNYGYTF.

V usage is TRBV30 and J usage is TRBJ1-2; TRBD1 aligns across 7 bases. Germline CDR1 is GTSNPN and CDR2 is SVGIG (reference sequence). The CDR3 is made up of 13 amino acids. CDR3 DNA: TGTGTCCGCACCACAGGGGCCTCCTATGGCTACACCTTC. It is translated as CVRTTGASYGYTF. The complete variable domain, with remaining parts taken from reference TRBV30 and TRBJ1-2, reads SQTIHQWPATLVQPVGSPLSLECTVEGTSNPNLYWYRQAAGRGLQLLFYSVGIGQISSEVPQNLSASRPQDRQFILSSKKLLLSDSGFYLCVRTTGASYGYTFGSGTRLTVV.

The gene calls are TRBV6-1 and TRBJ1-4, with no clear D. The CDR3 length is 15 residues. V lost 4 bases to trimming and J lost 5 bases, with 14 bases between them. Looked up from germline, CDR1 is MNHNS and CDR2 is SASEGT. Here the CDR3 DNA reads TGTGCCAGCAGTGGAAGACATCAGATGAATGAAAAACTGTTTTTT. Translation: CASSGRHQMNEKLFF.

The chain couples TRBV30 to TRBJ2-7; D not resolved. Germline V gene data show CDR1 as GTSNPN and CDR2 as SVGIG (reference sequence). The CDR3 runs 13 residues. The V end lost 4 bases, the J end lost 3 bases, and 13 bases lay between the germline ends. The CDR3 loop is CAWMRLFGYEQYF. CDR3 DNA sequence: TGTGCCTGGATGAGGTTGTTTGGCTACGAGCAGTACTTC.

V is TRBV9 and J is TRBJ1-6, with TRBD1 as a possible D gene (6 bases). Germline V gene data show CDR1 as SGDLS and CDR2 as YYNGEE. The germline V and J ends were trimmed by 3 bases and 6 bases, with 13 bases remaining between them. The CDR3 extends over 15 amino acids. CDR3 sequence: CASSGKTGLNSPLHF. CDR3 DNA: TGTGCCAGCAGCGGAAAGACAGGACTTAATTCACCCCTCCACTTT.

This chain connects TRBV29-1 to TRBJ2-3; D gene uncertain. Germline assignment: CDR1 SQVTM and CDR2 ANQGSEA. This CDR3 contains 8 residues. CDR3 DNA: TGCACCACAGATACGCAGTATTTT. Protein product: CTTDTQYF.

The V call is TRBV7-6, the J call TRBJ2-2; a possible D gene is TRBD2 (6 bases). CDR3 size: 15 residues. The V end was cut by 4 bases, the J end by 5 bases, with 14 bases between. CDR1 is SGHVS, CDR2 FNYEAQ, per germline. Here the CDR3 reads CASSSGQGGTGELFF. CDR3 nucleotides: TGTGCCAGCAGCTCCGGACAAGGAGGGACCGGGGAGCTGTTTTTT.

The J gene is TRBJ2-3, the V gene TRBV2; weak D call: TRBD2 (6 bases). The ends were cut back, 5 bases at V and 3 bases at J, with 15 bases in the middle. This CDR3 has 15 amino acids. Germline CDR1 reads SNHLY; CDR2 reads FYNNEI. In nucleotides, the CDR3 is TGTGCCAGCAGTCGGGACTCGCCCCCGACAGATACGCAGTATTTT. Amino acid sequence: CASSRDSPPTDTQYF.

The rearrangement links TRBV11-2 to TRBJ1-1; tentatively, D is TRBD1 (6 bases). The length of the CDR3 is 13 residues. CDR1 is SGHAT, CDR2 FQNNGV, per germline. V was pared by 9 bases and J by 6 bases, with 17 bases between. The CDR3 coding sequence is TGTGCCAGTGGGTCAGGGGTATATCCTGAAGCTTTCTTT. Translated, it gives CASGSGVYPEAFF.

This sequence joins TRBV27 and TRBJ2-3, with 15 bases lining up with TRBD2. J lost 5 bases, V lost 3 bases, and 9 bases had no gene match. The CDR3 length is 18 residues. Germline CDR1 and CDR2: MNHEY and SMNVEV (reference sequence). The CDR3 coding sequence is TGTGCCAGCAGTTTTACTGGACTAGCGGGAGGGCCGGGAGATACGCAGTATTTT. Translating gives CASSFTGLAGGPGDTQYF.

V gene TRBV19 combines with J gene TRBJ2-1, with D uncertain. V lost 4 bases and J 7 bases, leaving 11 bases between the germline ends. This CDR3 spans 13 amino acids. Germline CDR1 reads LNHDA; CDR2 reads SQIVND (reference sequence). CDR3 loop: CASSTLTVNEQFF. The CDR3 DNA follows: TGTGCCAGTAGTACTTTGACGGTGAATGAGCAGTTCTTC. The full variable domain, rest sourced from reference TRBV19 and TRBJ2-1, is DGGITQSPKYLFRKEGQNVTLSCEQNLNHDAMYWYRQDPGQGLRLIYYSQIVNDFQKGDIAEGYSVSREKKESFPLTVTSAQKNPTAFYLCASSTLTVNEQFFGPGTRLTVL.

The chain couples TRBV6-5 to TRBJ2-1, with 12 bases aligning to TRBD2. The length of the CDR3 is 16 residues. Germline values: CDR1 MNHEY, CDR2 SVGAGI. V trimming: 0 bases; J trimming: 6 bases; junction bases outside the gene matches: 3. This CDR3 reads CASSYSGLAGFNEQFF. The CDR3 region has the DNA TGTGCCAGCAGTTACTCCGGACTAGCGGGATTCAATGAGCAGTTCTTC.

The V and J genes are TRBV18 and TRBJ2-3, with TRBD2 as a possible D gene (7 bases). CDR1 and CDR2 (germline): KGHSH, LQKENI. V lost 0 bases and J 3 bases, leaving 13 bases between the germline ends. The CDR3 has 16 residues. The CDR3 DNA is TGTGCCAGCTCACCACCGAGGGGGGGTCGGACAGATACGCAGTATTTT. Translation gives CASSPPRGGRTDTQYF. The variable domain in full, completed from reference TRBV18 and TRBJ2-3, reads NAGVMQNPRHLVRRRGQEARLRCSPMKGHSHVYWYRQLPEEGLKFMVYLQKENIIDESGMPKERFSAEFPKEGPSILRIQQVVRGDSAAYFCASSPPRGGRTDTQYFGPGTRLTVL.

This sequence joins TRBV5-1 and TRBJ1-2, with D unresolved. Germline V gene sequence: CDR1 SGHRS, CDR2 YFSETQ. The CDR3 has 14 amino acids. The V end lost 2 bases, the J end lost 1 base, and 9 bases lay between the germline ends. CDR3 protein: CASSLYGVNYGYTF. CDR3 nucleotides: TGCGCCAGCAGCTTATACGGGGTTAACTATGGCTACACCTTC.

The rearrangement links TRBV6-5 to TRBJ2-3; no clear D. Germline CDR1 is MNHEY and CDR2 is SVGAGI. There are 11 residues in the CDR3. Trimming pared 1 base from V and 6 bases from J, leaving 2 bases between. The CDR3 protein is CASSYLDTQYF. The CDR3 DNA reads TGTGCCAGCAGTTACTTGGATACGCAGTATTTT.

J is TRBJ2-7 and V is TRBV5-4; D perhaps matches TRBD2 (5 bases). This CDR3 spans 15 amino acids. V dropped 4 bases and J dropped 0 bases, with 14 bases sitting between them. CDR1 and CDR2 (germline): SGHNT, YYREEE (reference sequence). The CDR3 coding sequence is TGTGCCAGCAGCCCTCTGGCTAGCAGCTCCTACGAGCAGTACTTC. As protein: CASSPLASSSYEQYF.

The CDR3: CASSGTGGTEAFF. The CDR3 nucleotides are TGTGCCAGCAGCGGGACGGGTGGCACTGAAGCTTTCTTT. The V call is TRBV9, the J call TRBJ1-1; D gene uncertain. The length of the CDR3 is 13 residues. V lost 3 bases and J 4 bases, leaving 10 bases between the germline ends. Germline V gives CDR1 SGDLS, CDR2 YYNGEE.

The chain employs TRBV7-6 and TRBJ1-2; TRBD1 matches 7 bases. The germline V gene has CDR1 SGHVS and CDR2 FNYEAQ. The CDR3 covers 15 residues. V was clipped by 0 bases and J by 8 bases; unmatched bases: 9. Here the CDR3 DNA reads TGTGCCAGCAGCTTAGCCATTACAGGGGACGGCGGCTACACCTTC. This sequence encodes CASSLAITGDGGYTF.

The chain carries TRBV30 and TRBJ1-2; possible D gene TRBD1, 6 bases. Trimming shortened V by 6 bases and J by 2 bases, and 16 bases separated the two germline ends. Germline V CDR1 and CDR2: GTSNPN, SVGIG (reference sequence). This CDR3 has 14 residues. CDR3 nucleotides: TGTGCCTGCCCGGGCGATGGGGGCAACTATGGCTACACCTTC. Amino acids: CACPGDGGNYGYTF.

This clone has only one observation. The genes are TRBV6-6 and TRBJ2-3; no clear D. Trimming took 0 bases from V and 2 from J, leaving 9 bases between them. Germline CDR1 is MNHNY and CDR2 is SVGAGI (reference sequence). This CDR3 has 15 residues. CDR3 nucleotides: TGTGCCAGCAGTTACTCAGGGATGGTCACAGATACGCAGTATTTT. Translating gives CASSYSGMVTDTQYF.

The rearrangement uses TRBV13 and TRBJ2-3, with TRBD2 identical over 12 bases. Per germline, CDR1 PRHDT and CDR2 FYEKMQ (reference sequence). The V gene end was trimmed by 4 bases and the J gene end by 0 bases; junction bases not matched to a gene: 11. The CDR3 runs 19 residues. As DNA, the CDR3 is TGTGCCAGCAGCTCACCTCTAGCGGGGGGGCCAGTTAGCACAGATACGCAGTATTTT. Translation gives CASSSPLAGGPVSTDTQYF.

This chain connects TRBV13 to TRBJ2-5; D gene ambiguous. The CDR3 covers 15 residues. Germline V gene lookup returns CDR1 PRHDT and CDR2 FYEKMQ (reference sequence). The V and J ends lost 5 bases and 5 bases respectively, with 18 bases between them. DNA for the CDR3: TGTGCCAGCAGCCCGGGTGGGTCCAGGATGGAGACCCAGTACTTC. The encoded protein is CASSPGGSRMETQYF.

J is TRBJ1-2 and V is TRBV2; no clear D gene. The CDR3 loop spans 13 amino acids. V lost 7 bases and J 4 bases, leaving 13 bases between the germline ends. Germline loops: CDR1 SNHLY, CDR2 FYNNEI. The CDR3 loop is CASTIREAYGYTF. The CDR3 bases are TGTGCCAGCACCATAAGGGAAGCCTATGGCTACACCTTC. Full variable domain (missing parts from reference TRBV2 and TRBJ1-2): EPEVTQTPSHQVTQMGQEVILRCVPISNHLYFYWYRQILGQKVEFLVSFYNNEISEKSEIFDDQFSVERPDGSNFTLKIRSTKLEDSAMYFCASTIREAYGYTFGSGTRLTVV.

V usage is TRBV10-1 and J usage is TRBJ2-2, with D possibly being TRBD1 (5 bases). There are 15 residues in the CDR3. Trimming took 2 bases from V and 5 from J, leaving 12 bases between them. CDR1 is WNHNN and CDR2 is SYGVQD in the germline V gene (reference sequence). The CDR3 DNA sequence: TGCGCCAGCAGTGAGGGGGCGAGCAGTACCGGGGAGCTGTTTTTT. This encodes CASSEGASSTGELFF.

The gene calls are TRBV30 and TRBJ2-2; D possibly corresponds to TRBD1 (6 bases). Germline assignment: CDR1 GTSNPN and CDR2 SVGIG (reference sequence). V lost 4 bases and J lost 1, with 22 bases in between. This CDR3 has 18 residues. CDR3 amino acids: CAWTKGQFLGENTGELFF. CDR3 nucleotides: TGTGCCTGGACTAAAGGACAGTTTTTGGGGGAGAACACCGGGGAGCTGTTTTTT.

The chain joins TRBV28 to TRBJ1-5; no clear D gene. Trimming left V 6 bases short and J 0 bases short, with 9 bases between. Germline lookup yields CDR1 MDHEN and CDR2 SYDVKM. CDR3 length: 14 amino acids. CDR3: CASREGYSNQPQHF. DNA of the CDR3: TGTGCCAGCAGGGAGGGTTATAGCAATCAGCCCCAGCATTTT.